A single sample is the source of the 20 T cell receptor beta chains below, sequenced in a study of blood T cell dynamics during melanoma immunotherapy. Indicated time point: pre-treatment baseline. Profiling relied on immunoSEQ multiplex PCR, and the TCRdb table lists in-frame clones only, not all of them. The sample includes roughly 7,000 clones, approximately 88% of them seen just once. The sample here was blood, taken from a patient treated with checkpoint blockade. These TCRs come from a human donor with melanoma. Some clones in this sample may be carry-over from other donors' samples.

This chain joins TRBV7-8 and TRBJ1-5; 10 bases align to TRBD1. V trimming: 3 bases; J trimming: 9 bases; junction bases outside the gene matches: 8. This CDR3 is built from 15 residues. Germline CDR1 reads SGHVS; CDR2 reads FQNEAQ. The CDR3: CASSFPGQGLAPQHF. CDR3 sequence (DNA): TGTGCCAGCAGCTTCCCGGGACAGGGGTTAGCGCCCCAGCATTTT.

The chain couples TRBV4-2 to TRBJ1-4, with TRBD1 as a possible D gene (5 bases). Trimming removed 0 bases at V and 2 bases at J, with 10 bases between. Germline loops: CDR1 LGHNA, CDR2 YNFKEQ. This CDR3 spans 16 amino acids. The CDR3 DNA is TGTGCCAGCAGCCAAGATGGAGGGGTTACTAATGAAAAACTGTTTTTT. It is translated as CASSQDGGVTNEKLFF.

The chain combines TRBV2 with TRBJ2-5; D possibly corresponds to TRBD2 (5 bases). V was pared by 7 bases and J by 4 bases, with 22 bases between. The length of the CDR3 is 16 residues. Looked up from germline, CDR1 is SNHLY and CDR2 is FYNNEI. The chain's CDR3 is CASTEGRPMAGETQYF. The CDR3 DNA is TGTGCCAGCACCGAGGGTCGGCCTATGGCTGGAGAGACCCAGTACTTC.

The chain employs TRBV10-3 and TRBJ2-7, with TRBD2 identical over 10 bases. The CDR3 totals 14 residues. V gave up 4 bases and J gave up 2 bases; unmatched junction bases: 2. Germline V gives CDR1 ENHRY, CDR2 SYGVKD. CDR3 amino acids: CAISGTSGTYEQYF. The CDR3 nucleotides are TGTGCCATCAGTGGGACTAGCGGTACCTACGAGCAGTACTTC.

J is TRBJ2-1 and V is TRBV2; D is possibly TRBD1 (8 bases). The CDR3 runs 15 residues. Germline loops: CDR1 SNHLY, CDR2 FYNNEI. V gave up 3 bases and J gave up 4 bases, with 13 bases separating them. CDR3 sequence: CASSDQQGGYNEQFF. CDR3 in DNA: TGTGCCAGCAGTGACCAACAGGGGGGGTACAATGAGCAGTTCTTC.

The rearrangement uses TRBV30 and TRBJ1-5; TRBD1 matches 7 bases. The V and J ends lost 5 bases and 0 bases, in that order; junction bases with no gene match: 1. This CDR3 comprises 13 residues. Germline V gene lookup returns CDR1 GTSNPN and CDR2 SVGIG (reference sequence). CDR3 loop: CAWGDSSNQPQHF. CDR3 in DNA: TGTGCCTGGGGGGACAGTAGCAATCAGCCCCAGCATTTT.

This clone was observed a handful of times. The chain joins TRBV28 to TRBJ2-7, with TRBD1 matching over 10 bases. With 6 bases clipped from V and 2 bases from J, the junction kept 7 bases outside the gene matches. In germline, CDR1 is MDHEN, CDR2 SYDVKM. The CDR3 extends over 15 amino acids. The CDR3 DNA reads as TGTGCCAGCAGCCTCTCCGGGACAGGGGCCTACGAGCAGTACTTC. Residues: CASSLSGTGAYEQYF.

The genes are TRBV6-5 and TRBJ2-7; 9 positions match TRBD2. Per the germline V gene, CDR1 is MNHEY and CDR2 is SVGAGI. Losses at the gene ends were 2 bases for V and 3 bases for J; bases not matched to a gene: 5. This CDR3 has 15 amino acids. This CDR3 is CASSYGLAGNYEQYF. The DNA for the CDR3 is TGTGCCAGCAGTTACGGGCTAGCGGGGAACTACGAGCAGTACTTC.

The CDR3 coding sequence is TGCGCCAGCACAGGTTCCGTCATGGATACGCAGTATTTT. Translating it yields CASTGSVMDTQYF. The rearrangement links TRBV10-1 to TRBJ2-3; unclear D gene. The CDR3 runs 13 residues. V was shortened by 7 bases and J by 6 bases, with 14 bases between the two germline ends. The V gene's germline CDR1 is WNHNN and CDR2 SYGVQD (reference sequence).

The chain recombines TRBV30 with TRBJ2-7, with TRBD2 matching 10 bases. The CDR3 runs 14 residues. Germline V gene data show CDR1 as GTSNPN and CDR2 as SVGIG (reference sequence). The CDR3 DNA follows: TGTGCTACTCGGACTAGCGGAAACTCCTACGAGCAGTACTTC. This sequence encodes CATRTSGNSYEQYF.

The chain uses TRBV19 and TRBJ2-5, with 10 bases identical to TRBD2. Germline CDR1 is LNHDA and CDR2 is SQIVND (reference sequence). After removal of 1 base from V and 2 bases from J, the junction contained 10 bases not matched to a gene. The CDR3 has 18 amino acids. CDR3 DNA sequence: TGTGCCAGTAGTATAGTAGGGGCTAGCGGGAGTAGTCAAGAGACCCAGTACTTC. Translating it yields CASSIVGASGSSQETQYF.

The chain uses TRBV5-1 and TRBJ1-3, with 7 nucleotides matching TRBD1. Germline CDR1 SGHRS, CDR2 YFSETQ. The CDR3 has 17 residues. V lost 0 bases to trimming and J lost 0 bases; unmatched junction nucleotides: 6. The CDR3 loop is CASSLGGQTFSGNTIYF. The DNA for the CDR3 is TGCGCCAGCAGCTTGGGGGGACAGACTTTCTCTGGAAACACCATATATTTT.

The V gene is TRBV7-8, the J gene TRBJ1-3, with D tentatively TRBD1 (6 bases). Looked up from germline, CDR1 is SGHVS and CDR2 is FQNEAQ. Deletions cut 3 bases from V and 0 bases from J, with 12 bases between. The length of the CDR3 is 16 residues. The CDR3, as DNA: TGTGCCAGCAGCTTTGGGGGGCCTAGCTCTGGAAACACCATATATTTT. It yields the protein CASSFGGPSSGNTIYF. Full variable domain (rest looked up from reference TRBV7-8 and TRBJ1-3): GAGVSQSPRYKVAKRGQDVALRCDPISGHVSLFWYQQALGQGPEFLTYFQNEAQLDKSGLPSDRFFAERPEGSVSTLKIQRTQQEDSAVYLCASSFGGPSSGNTIYFGEGSWLTVV.

This chain uses TRBV7-8 with TRBJ2-7; 8 bases fit TRBD2. This CDR3 is 18 amino acids long. Germline V gene data show CDR1 as SGHVS and CDR2 as FQNEAQ. Trimming cost V 4 bases and J 0 bases; bases outside gene matches: 14. The chain's CDR3 is CASSSDRGSGGSSYEQYF. CDR3 nucleotides: TGTGCCAGCAGCTCCGATCGGGGGAGCGGGGGAAGCTCCTACGAGCAGTACTTC.

The sample holds one count of this clone. The chain joins TRBV5-1 to TRBJ1-6, with no clear D. CDR1 is SGHRS and CDR2 is YFSETQ in the germline V gene. The CDR3 loop spans 16 amino acids. V lost 1 base and J 0 bases, leaving 8 bases between the germline ends. The CDR3 region has the DNA TGCGCCAGCAGCTTGTCGGCGAGCTCCTATAATTCACCCCTCCACTTT. Translated, it gives CASSLSASSYNSPLHF.

The chain has TRBV28 and TRBJ2-1, with D possibly being TRBD1 (5 bases). CDR1 and CDR2 from the germline V gene are MDHEN and SYDVKM. V was shortened by 6 bases and J by 7 bases, with 13 bases between the two germline ends. CDR3 size: 13 residues. The CDR3 DNA reads TGTGCCAGCAGCCCAGGGATAGTAAATGAGCAGTTCTTC. It yields the protein CASSPGIVNEQFF.

With regard to this clone: This is likely an artifact of a read error, given a far larger clone one base away. Other DNA sequences of this sample code for an identical CDR3. J is TRBJ1-1 and V is TRBV5-1; D might be TRBD1 (5 bases). The ends were cut back, 3 bases at V and 0 bases at J, with 12 bases in the middle. The CDR3 sequence is 15 residues long. Looked up from germline, CDR1 is SGHRS and CDR2 is YFSETQ. The CDR3 nucleotides are TGCGCCAGCAGCTGGGAAAGACAGTTGAACACTGAAGCTTTCTTT. Its translation: CASSWERQLNTEAFF.

This rearrangement joins TRBV18 to TRBJ1-1; no definite D call. Germline loops: CDR1 KGHSH, CDR2 LQKENI. The V end lost 3 bases, the J end lost 4 bases, and 9 bases lay between the germline ends. The CDR3 covers 13 residues. The CDR3 sequence is CASSPNGFTEAFF. CDR3 nucleotide sequence: TGTGCCAGCTCACCGAACGGGTTCACTGAAGCTTTCTTT. The full variable domain, completed using reference TRBV18 and TRBJ1-1, is NAGVMQNPRHLVRRRGQEARLRCSPMKGHSHVYWYRQLPEEGLKFMVYLQKENIIDESGMPKERFSAEFPKEGPSILRIQQVVRGDSAAYFCASSPNGFTEAFFGQGTRLTVV.

The chain has TRBV28 and TRBJ2-3, with D unclear. V lost 2 bases and J 2 bases, leaving 5 bases between the germline ends. CDR3 length equals 13 residues. Germline loops: CDR1 MDHEN, CDR2 SYDVKM. As DNA, the CDR3 is TGTGCCAGCAGTTTAACCGACACAGATACGCAGTATTTT. This codes for CASSLTDTDTQYF.

The chain is built from TRBV7-9 and TRBJ2-1; D possibly uses TRBD1 or TRBD2 (6 bases each). Germline V gives CDR1 SEHNR, CDR2 FQNEAQ (reference sequence). This CDR3 has 14 residues. V was pared by 4 bases and J by 2 bases, with 9 bases between. CDR3 sequence: CASSSGAAYNEQFF. DNA for the CDR3: TGTGCCAGCAGCTCGGGGGCGGCCTACAATGAGCAGTTCTTC.